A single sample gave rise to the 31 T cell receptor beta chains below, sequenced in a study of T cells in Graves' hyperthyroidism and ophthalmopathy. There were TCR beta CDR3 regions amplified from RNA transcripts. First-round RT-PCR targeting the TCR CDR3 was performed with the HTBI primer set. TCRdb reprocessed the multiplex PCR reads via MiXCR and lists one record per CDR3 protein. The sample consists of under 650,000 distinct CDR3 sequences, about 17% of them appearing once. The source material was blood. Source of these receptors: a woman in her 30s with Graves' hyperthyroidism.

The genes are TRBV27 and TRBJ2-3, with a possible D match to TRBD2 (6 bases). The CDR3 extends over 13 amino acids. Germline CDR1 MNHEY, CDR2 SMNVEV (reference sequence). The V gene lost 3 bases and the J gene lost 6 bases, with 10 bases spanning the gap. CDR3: CASSFSGDDTQYF. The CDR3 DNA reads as TGTGCCAGCAGTTTCTCGGGGGACGATACGCAGTATTTT.

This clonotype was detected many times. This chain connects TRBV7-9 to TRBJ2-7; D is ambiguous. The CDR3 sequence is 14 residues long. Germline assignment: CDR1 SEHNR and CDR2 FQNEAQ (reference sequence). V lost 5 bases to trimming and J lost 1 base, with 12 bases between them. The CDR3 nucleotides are TGTGCCAGCAGCGGCGTTGGGATTTCCTACGAGCAGTACTTC. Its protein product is CASSGVGISYEQYF.

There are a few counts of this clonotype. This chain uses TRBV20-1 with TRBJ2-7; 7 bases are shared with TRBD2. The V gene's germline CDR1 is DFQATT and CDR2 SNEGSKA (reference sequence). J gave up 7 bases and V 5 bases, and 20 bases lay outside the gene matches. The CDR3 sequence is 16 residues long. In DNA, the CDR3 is TGCAGTGCTGGCCCCTCTCCGGGCGGGAGACCGGGGGAGCAGTACTTC. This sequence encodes CSAGPSPGGRPGEQYF.

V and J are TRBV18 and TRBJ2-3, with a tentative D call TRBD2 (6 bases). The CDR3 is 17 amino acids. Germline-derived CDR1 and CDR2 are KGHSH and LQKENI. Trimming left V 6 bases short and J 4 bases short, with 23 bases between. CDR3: CASSTSVAAAAPDTQYF. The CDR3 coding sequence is TGTGCCAGCTCTACCTCCGTAGCGGCAGCCGCCCCAGATACGCAGTATTTT.

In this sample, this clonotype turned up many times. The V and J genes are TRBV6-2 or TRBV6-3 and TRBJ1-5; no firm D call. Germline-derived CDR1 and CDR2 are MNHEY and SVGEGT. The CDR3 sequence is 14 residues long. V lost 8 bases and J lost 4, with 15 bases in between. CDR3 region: CASGERTGNQPQHF. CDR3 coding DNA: TGTGCCAGCGGAGAACGGACGGGTAATCAGCCCCAGCATTTT.

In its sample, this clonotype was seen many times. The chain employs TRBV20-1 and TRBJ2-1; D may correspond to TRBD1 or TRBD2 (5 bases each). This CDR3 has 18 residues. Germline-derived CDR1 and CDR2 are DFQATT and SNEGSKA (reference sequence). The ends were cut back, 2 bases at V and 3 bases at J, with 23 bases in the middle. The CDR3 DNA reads TGCAGTGCTAGACAAAAGGGACGGACGTTACCTTTCTACAATGAGCAGTTCTTC. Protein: CSARQKGRTLPFYNEQFF.

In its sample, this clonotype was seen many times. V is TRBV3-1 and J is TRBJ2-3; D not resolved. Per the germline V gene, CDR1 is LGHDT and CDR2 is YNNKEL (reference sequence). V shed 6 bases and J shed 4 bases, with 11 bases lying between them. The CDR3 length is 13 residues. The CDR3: CASSQLVADTQYF. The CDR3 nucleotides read TGTGCCAGCAGTCAACTCGTGGCAGATACGCAGTATTTT.

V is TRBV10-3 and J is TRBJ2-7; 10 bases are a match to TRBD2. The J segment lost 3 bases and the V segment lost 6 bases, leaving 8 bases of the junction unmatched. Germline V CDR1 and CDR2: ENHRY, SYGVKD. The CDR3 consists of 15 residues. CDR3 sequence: CAISEREGSHYEQYF. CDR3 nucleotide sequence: TGTGCCATCAGCGAGCGGGAGGGTAGTCACTACGAGCAGTACTTC.

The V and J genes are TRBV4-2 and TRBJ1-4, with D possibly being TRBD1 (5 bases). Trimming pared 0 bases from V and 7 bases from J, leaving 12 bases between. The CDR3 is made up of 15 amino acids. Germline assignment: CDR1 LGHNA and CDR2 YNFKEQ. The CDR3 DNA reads TGTGCCAGCAGCCAAGAGGGAACAGGAGGTGAAAAACTGTTTTTT. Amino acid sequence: CASSQEGTGGEKLFF.

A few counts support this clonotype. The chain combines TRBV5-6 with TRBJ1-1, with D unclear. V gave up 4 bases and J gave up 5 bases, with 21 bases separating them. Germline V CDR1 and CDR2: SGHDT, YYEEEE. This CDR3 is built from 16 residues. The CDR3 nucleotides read TGTGCCAGCAGCGCGACGACCGGACGAGGGCGGACTGAAGCTTTCTTT. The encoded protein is CASSATTGRGRTEAFF.

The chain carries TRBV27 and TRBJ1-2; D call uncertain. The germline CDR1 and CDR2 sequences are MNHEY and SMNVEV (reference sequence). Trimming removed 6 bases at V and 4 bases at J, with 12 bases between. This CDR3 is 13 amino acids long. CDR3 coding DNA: TGTGCCAGCAGCTGGAGTGCAGGCTATGGCTACACCTTC. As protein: CASSWSAGYGYTF.

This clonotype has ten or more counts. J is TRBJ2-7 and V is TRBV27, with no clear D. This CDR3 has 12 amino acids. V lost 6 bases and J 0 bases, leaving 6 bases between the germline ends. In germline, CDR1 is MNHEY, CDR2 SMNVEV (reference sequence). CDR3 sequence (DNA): TGTGCCAGCAGGCTAAACTCCTACGAGCAGTACTTC. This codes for CASRLNSYEQYF.

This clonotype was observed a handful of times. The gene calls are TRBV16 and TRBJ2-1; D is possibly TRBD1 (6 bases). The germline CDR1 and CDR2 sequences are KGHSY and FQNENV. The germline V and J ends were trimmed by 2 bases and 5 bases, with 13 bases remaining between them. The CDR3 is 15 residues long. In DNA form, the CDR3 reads TGTGCCAGCAGCCAACAGGGGACGGGACACAATGAGCAGTTCTTC. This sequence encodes CASSQQGTGHNEQFF.

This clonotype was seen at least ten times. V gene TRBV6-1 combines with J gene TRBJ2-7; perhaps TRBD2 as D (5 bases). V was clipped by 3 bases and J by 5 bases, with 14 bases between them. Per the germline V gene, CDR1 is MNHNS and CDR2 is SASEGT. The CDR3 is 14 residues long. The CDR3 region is CASSEQRKSDEQYF. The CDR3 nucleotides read TGTGCCAGCAGTGAGCAGCGGAAAAGCGACGAGCAGTACTTC.

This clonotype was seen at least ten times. The CDR3, as DNA: TGTGCCAGCAGTTTCGACAGGATTAATCAGCCCCAGCATTTT. Its translation is CASSFDRINQPQHF. V is TRBV28 and J is TRBJ1-5, with D possibly being TRBD1 (6 bases). From germline, CDR1 is MDHEN and CDR2 SYDVKM. The CDR3 spans 14 residues. Trimming took 3 bases from V and 4 from J, leaving 10 bases between them.

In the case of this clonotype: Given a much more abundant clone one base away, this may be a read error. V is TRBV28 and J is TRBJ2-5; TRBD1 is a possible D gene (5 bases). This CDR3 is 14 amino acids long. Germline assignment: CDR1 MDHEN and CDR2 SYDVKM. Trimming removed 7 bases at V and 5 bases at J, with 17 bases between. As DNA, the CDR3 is TGTGCCAGCAAAGGGCAGGGTAATTTTGAGACCCAGTACTTC. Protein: CASKGQGNFETQYF.

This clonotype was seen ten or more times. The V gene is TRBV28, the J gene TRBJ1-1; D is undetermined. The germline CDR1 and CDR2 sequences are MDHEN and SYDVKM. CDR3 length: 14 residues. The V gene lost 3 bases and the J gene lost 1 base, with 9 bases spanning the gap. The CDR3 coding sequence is TGTGCCAGCAGTTTTAGACATACGAACACTGAAGCTTTCTTT. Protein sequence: CASSFRHTNTEAFF.

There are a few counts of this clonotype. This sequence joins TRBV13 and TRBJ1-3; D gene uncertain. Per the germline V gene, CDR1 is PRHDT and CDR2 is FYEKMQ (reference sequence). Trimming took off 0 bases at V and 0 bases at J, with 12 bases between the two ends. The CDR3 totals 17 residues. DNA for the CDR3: TGTGCCAGCAGCTTAGGATTTCCGGGTCTCTCTGGAAACACCATATATTTT. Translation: CASSLGFPGLSGNTIYF.

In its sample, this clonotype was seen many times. The CDR3 loop is CASRGAGENEQFF. The CDR3 nucleotides are TGTGCCAGCAGAGGGGCCGGAGAAAATGAGCAGTTCTTC. The chain links TRBV6-1 to TRBJ2-1; D is perhaps TRBD1 (5 bases). The CDR3 sequence is 13 residues long. Trimming shortened V by 6 bases and J by 7 bases, and 13 bases separated the two germline ends. In germline, CDR1 is MNHNS, CDR2 SASEGT.

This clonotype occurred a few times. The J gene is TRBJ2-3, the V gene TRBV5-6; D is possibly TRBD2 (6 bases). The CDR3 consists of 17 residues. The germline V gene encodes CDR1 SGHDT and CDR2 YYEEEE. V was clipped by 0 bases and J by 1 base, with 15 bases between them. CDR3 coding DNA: TGTGCCAGCAGCTTGGCTCTCACAGGCGGGGGCACAGATACGCAGTATTTT. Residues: CASSLALTGGGTDTQYF.

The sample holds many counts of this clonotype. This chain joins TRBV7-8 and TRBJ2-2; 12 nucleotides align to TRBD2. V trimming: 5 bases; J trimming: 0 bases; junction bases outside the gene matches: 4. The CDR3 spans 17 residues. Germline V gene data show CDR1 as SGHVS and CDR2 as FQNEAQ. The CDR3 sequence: CASSAGLAGANTGELFF. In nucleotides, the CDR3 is TGTGCCAGCAGCGCGGGACTAGCGGGCGCGAACACCGGGGAGCTGTTTTTT.

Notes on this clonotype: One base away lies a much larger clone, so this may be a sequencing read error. Here the CDR3 reads CARSSGSGNTIYF. The CDR3 nucleotides read TGTGCCCGGAGCTCAGGATCTGGAAACACCATATATTTT. The chain recombines TRBV30 with TRBJ1-3; unclear D gene. The CDR3 covers 13 residues. Germline lookup yields CDR1 GTSNPN and CDR2 SVGIG (reference sequence). Combining the CDR3 with reference TRBV30 and TRBJ1-3 gives the whole variable domain SQTIHQWPATLVQPVGSPLSLECTVEGTSNPNLYWYRQAAGRGLQLLFYSVGIGQISSEVPQNLSASRPQDRQFILSSKKLLLSDSGFYLCARSSGSGNTIYFGEGSWLTVV.

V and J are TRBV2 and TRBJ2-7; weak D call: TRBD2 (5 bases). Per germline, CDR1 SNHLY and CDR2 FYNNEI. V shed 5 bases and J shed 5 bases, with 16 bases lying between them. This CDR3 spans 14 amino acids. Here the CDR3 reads CASSPMMAGDEQYF. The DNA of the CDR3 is TGTGCCAGCAGTCCGATGATGGCCGGGGACGAGCAGTACTTC.

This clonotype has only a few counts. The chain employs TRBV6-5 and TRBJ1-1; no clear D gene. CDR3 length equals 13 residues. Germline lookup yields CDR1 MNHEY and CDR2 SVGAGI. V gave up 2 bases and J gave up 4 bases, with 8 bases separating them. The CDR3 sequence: CASSYGSSTEAFF. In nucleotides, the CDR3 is TGTGCCAGCAGTTACGGGTCAAGCACTGAAGCTTTCTTT.

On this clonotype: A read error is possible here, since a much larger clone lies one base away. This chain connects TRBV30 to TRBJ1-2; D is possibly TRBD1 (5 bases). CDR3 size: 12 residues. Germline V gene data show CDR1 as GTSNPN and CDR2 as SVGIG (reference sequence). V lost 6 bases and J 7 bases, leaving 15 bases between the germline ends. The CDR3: CACTSGNPGYTF. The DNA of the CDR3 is TGTGCCTGCACCTCAGGGAATCCTGGCTACACCTTC.

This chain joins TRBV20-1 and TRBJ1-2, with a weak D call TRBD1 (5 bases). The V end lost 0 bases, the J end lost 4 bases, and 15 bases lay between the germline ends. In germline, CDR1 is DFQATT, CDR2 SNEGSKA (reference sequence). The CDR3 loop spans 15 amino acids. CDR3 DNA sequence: TGCAGTGCTAGAGATGGGGCCACTTGGGGCTATGGCTACACCTTC. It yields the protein CSARDGATWGYGYTF.

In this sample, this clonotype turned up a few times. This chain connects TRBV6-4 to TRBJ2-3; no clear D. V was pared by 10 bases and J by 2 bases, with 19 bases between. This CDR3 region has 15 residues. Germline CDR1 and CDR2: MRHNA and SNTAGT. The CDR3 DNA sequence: TGTGCCAACTCAGGACCGGCCGGGTACACAGATACGCAGTATTTT. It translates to CANSGPAGYTDTQYF.

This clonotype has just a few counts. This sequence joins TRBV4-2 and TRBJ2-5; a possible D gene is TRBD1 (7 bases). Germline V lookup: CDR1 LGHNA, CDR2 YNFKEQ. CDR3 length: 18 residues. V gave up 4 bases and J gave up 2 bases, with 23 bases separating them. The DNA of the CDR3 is TGTGCCAGCAGCCCGACAGGGTCCGTTGACGGGACTCAAGAGACCCAGTACTTC. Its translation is CASSPTGSVDGTQETQYF.

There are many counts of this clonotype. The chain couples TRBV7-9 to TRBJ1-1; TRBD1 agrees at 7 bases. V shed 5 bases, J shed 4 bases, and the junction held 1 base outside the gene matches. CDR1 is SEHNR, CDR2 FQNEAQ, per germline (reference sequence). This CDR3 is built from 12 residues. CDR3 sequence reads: CASSRDSTEAFF. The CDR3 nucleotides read TGTGCCAGCAGCCGGGACAGCACTGAAGCTTTCTTT.

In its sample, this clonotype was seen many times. The DNA of the CDR3 is TGTGCCAGCAGCCTCGGTGCGGGGAGCTCCTACAATGAGCAGTTCTTC. Residues: CASSLGAGSSYNEQFF. The chain couples TRBV7-8 to TRBJ2-1; D perhaps matches TRBD2 (6 bases). V lost 5 bases, J lost 0 bases, and 14 bases lay in between. Germline V gene sequence: CDR1 SGHVS, CDR2 FQNEAQ. The CDR3 totals 16 residues.

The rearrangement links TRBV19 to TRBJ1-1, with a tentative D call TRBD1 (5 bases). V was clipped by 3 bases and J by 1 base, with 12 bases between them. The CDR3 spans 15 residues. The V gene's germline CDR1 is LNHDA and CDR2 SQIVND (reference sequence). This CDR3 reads CASSIWAGRNTEAFF. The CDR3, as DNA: TGTGCCAGTAGTATTTGGGCAGGGCGGAACACTGAAGCTTTCTTT. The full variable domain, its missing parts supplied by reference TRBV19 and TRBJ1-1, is DGGITQSPKYLFRKEGQNVTLSCEQNLNHDAMYWYRQDPGQGLRLIYYSQIVNDFQKGDIAEGYSVSREKKESFPLTVTSAQKNPTAFYLCASSIWAGRNTEAFFGQGTRLTVV.